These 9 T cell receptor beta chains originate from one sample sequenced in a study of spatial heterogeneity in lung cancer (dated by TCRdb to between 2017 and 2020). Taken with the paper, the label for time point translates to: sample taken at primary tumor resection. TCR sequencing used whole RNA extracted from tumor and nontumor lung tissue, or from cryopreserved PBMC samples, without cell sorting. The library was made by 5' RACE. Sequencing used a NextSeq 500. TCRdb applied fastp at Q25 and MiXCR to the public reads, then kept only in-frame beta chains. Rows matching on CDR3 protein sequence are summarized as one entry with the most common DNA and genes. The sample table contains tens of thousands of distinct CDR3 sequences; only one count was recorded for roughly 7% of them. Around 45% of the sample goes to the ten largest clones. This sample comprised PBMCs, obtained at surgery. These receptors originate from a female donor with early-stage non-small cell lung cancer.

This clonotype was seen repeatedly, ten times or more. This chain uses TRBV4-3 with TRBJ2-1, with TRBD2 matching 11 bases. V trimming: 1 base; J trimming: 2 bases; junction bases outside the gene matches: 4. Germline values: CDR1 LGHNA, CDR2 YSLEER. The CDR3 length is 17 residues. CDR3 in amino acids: CASSQGFSGGAYNEQFF. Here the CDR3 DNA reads TGCGCCAGCAGCCAAGGGTTTAGCGGGGGGGCCTACAATGAGCAGTTCTTC.

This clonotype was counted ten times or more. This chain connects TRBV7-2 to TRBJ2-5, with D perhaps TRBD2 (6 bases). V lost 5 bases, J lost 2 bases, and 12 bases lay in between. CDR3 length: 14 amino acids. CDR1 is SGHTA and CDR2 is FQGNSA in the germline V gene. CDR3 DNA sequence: TGTGCCAGCAGCCGGGACGCGGGGCAAGAGACCCAGTACTTC. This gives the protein CASSRDAGQETQYF.

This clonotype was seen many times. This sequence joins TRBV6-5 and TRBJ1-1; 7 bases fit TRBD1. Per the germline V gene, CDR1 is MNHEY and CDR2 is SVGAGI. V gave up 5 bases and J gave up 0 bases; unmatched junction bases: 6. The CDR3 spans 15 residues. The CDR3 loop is CASSPTTGMNTEAFF. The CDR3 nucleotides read TGTGCCAGCAGTCCGACGACAGGGATGAACACTGAAGCTTTCTTT.

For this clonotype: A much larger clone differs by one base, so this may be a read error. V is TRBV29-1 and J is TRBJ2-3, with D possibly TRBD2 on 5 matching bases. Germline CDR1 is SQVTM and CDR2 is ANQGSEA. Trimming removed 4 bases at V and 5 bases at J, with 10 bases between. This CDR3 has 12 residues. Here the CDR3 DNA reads TGCAGCGTTGGAGGGCTGGGAGATACGCAGTATTTT. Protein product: CSVGGLGDTQYF.

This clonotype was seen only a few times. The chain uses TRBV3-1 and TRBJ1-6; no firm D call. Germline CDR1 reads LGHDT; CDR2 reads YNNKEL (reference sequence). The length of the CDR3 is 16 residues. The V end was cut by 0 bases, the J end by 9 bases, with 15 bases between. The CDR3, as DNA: TGTGCCAGCAGCCAAGACAGGATTGGAGGTATTTCACCCCTCCACTTT. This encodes CASSQDRIGGISPLHF.

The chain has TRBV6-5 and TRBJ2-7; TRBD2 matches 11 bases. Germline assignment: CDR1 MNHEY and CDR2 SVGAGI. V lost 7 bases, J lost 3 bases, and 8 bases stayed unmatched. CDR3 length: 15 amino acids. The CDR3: CASNLAGGTHYEQYF. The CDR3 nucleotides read TGTGCCAGCAACCTAGCGGGGGGCACCCACTACGAGCAGTACTTC.

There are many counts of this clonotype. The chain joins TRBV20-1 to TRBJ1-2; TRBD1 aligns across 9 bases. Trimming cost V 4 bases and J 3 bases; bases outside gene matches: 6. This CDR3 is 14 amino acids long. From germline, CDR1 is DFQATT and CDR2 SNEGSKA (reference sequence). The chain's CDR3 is CSAKLRTGDYGYTF. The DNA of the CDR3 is TGCAGTGCTAAATTACGGACAGGGGACTATGGCTACACCTTC.

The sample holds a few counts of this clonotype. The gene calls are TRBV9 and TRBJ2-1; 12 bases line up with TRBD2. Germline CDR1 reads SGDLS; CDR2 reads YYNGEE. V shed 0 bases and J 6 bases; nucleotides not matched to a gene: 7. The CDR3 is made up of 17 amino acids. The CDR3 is CASSVVSSGGAGNEQFF. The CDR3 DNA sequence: TGTGCCAGCAGCGTAGTGTCTAGCGGGGGGGCTGGCAATGAGCAGTTCTTC. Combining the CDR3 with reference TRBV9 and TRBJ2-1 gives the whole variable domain DSGVTQTPKHLITATGQRVTLRCSPRSGDLSVYWYQQSLDQGLQFLIQYYNGEERAKGNILERFSAQQFPDLHSELNLSSLELGDSALYFCASSVVSSGGAGNEQFFGPGTRLTVL.

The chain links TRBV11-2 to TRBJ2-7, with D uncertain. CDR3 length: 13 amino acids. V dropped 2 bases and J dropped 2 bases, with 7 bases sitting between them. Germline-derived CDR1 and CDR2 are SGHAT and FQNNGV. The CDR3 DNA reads TGTGCCAGCAGCTTATGGGAAACCTACGAGCAGTACTTC. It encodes CASSLWETYEQYF.